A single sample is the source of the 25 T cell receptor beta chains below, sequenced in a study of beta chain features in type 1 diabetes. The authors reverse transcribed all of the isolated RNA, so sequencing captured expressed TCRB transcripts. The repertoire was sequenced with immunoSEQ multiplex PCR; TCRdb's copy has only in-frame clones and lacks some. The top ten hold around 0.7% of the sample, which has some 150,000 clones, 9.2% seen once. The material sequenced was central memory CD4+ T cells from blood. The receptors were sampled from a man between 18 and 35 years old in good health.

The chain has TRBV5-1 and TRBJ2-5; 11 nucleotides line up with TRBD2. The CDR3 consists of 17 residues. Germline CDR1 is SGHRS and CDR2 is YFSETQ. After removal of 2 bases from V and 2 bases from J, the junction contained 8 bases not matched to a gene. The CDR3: CASSLFGRTSGQETQYF. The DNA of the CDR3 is TGCGCCAGCAGCTTATTTGGCCGGACTAGCGGGCAAGAGACCCAGTACTTC.

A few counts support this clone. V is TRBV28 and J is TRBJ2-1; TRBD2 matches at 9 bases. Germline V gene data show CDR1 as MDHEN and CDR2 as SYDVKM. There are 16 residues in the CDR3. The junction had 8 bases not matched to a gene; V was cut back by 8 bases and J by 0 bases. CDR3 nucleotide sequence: TGTGCCAGCCCGCGGGGGGGCTTTAGCTCCTACAATGAGCAGTTCTTC. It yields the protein CASPRGGFSSYNEQFF.

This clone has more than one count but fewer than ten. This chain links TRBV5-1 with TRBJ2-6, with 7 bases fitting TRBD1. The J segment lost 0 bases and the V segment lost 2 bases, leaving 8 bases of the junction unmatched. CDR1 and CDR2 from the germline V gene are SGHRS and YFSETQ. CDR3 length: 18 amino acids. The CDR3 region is CASSFNDRAFSGANVLTF. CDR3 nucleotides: TGCGCCAGCAGCTTTAACGACAGGGCATTCTCTGGGGCCAACGTCCTGACTTTC.

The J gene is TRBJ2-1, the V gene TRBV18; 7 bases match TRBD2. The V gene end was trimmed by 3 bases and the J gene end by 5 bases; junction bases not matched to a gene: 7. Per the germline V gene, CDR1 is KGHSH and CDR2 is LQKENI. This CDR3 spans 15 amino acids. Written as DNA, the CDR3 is TGTGCCAGCTCACCCCTGGGGGGGAACCACAATGAGCAGTTCTTC. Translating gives CASSPLGGNHNEQFF. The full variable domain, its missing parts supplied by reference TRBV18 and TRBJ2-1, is NAGVMQNPRHLVRRRGQEARLRCSPMKGHSHVYWYRQLPEEGLKFMVYLQKENIIDESGMPKERFSAEFPKEGPSILRIQQVVRGDSAAYFCASSPLGGNHNEQFFGPGTRLTVL.

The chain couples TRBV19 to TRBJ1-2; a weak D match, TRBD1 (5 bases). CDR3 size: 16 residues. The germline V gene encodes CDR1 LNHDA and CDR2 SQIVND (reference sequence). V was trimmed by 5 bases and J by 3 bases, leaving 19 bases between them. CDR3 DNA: TGTGCCAGTAGTCCCTCCGTGGGGGGGTACGACTATGGCTACACCTTC. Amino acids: CASSPSVGGYDYGYTF.

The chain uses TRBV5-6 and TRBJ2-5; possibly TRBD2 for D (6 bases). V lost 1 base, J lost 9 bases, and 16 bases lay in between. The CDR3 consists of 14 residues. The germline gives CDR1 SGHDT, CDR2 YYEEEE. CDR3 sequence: CASSLSAGSRPQYF. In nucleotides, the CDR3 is TGTGCCAGCAGCTTGAGCGCGGGATCAAGGCCCCAGTACTTC.

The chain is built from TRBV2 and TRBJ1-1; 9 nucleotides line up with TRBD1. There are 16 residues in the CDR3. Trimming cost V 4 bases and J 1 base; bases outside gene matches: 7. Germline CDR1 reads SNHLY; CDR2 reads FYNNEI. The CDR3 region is CASSVRGTGWNTEAFF. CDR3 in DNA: TGTGCCAGCAGTGTAAGGGGGACAGGGTGGAACACTGAAGCTTTCTTT.

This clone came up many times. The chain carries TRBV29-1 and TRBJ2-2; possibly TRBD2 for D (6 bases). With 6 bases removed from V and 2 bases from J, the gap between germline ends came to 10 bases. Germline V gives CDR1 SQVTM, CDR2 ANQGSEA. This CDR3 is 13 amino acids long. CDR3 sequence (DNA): TGCAGCGTCGGAGGGTCAAACACCGGGGAGCTGTTTTTT. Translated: CSVGGSNTGELFF.

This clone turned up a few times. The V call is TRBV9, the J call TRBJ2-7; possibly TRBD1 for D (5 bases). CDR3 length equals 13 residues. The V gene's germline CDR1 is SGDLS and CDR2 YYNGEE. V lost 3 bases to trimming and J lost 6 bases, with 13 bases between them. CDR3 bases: TGTGCCAGCAGCGCCTCATCAGACAGCGAGCAGTACTTC. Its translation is CASSASSDSEQYF.

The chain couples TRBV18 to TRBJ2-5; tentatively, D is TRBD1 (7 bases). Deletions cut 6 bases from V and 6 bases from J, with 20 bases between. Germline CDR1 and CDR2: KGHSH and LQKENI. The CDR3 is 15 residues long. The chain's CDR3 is CASSAGTQTGQTQYF. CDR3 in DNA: TGTGCCAGCTCCGCGGGGACTCAGACAGGGCAGACCCAGTACTTC.

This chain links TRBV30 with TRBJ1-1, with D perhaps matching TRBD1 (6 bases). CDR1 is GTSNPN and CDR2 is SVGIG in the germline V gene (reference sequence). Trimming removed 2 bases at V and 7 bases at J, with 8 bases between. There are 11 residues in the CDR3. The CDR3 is CAWSTDSEAFF. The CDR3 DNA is TGTGCCTGGAGTACGGACAGTGAAGCTTTCTTT.

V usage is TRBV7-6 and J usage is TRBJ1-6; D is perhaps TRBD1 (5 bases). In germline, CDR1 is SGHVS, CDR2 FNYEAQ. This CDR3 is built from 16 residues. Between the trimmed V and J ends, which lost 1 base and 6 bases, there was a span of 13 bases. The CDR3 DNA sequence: TGTGCCAGCAGCTTAGTGCGGGGTCAGGGTAATTCACCCCTCCACTTT. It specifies CASSLVRGQGNSPLHF. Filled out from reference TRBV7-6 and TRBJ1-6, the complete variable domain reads GAGVSQSPRYKVTKRGQDVALRCDPISGHVSLYWYRQALGQGPEFLTYFNYEAQQDKSGLPNDRFSAERPEGSISTLTIQRTEQRDSAMYRCASSLVRGQGNSPLHFGNGTRLTVT.

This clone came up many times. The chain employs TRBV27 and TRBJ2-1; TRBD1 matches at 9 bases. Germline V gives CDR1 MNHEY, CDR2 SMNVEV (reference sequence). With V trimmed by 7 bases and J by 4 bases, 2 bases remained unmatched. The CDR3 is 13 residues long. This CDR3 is CASTGQGYNEQFF. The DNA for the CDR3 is TGTGCCAGCACGGGACAGGGTTACAATGAGCAGTTCTTC.

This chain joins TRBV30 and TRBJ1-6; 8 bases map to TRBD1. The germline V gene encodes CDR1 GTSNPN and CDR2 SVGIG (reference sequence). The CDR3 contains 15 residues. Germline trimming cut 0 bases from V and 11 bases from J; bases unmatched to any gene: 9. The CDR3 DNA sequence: TGTGCCTGGAGTGTACGTGGACAGGGCAGTCCACCCCTCCACTTT. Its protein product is CAWSVRGQGSPPLHF.

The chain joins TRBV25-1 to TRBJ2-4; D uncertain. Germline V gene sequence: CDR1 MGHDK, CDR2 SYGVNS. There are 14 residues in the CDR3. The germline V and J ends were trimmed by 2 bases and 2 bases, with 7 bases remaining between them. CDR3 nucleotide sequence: TGTGCCAGCAGTGAACCCGGGTCCAAAAACATTCAGTACTTC. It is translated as CASSEPGSKNIQYF. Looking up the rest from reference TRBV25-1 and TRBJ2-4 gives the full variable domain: EADIYQTPRYLVIGTGKKITLECSQTMGHDKMYWYQQDPGMELHLIHYSYGVNSTEKGDLSSESTVSRIRTEHFPLTLESARPSHTSQYLCASSEPGSKNIQYFGAGTRLSVL.

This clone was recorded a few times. The CDR3 DNA reads as TGTGCCAGCAGCGGATCGGGACAGGGTGGGCAGCCCCAGCATTTT. It yields the protein CASSGSGQGGQPQHF. The chain combines TRBV28 with TRBJ1-5; 9 bases fit TRBD1. Germline CDR1 and CDR2: MDHEN and SYDVKM. The CDR3 extends over 15 amino acids. The V segment lost 6 bases and the J segment 7 bases; nucleotides outside the gene matches: 10.

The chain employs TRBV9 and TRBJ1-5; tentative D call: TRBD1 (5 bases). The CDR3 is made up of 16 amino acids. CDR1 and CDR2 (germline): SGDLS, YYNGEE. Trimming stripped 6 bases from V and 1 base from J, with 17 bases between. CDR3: CASIRKGPESNQPQHF. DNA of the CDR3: TGTGCCAGCATACGTAAGGGGCCCGAGAGCAATCAGCCCCAGCATTTT.

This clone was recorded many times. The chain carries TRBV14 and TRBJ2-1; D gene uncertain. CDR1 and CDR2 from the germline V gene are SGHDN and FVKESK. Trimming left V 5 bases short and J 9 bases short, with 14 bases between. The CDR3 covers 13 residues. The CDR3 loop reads CASSGFGAGEQFF. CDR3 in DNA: TGTGCCAGCAGCGGATTTGGAGCCGGTGAGCAGTTCTTC.

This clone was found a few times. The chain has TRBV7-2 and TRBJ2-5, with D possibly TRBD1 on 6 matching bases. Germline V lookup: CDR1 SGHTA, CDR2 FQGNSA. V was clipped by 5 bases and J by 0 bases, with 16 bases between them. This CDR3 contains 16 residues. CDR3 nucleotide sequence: TGTGCCAGCAGCATTAGGGGAAGGGGGTACCAAGAGACCCAGTACTTC. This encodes CASSIRGRGYQETQYF.

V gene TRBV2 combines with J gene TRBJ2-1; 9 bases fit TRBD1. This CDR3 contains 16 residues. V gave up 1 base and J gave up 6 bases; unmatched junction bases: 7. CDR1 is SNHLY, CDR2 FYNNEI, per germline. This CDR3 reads CASSEDTGGLINEQFF. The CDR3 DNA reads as TGTGCCAGCAGTGAAGATACAGGGGGCCTAATCAATGAGCAGTTCTTC. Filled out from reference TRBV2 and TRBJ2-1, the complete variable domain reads EPEVTQTPSHQVTQMGQEVILRCVPISNHLYFYWYRQILGQKVEFLVSFYNNEISEKSEIFDDQFSVERPDGSNFTLKIRSTKLEDSAMYFCASSEDTGGLINEQFFGPGTRLTVL.

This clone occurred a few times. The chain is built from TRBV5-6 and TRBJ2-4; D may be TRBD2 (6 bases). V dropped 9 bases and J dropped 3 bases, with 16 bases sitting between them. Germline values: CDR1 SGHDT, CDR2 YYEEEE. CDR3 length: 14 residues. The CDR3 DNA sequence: TGTGCCACCGGACGGTTGGGGGGCAAAAACATTCAGTACTTC. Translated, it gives CATGRLGGKNIQYF.

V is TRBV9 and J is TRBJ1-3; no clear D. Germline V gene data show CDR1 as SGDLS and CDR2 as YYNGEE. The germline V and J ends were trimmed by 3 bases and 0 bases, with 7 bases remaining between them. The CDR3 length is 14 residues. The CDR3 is CASSAPSSGNTIYF. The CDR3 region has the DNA TGTGCCAGCAGCGCCCCGAGCTCTGGAAACACCATATATTTT.

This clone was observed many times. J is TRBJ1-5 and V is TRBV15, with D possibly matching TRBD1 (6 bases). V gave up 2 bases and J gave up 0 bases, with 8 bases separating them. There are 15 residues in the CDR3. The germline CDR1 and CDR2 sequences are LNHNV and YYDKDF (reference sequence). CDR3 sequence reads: CATSRSDSSNQPQHF. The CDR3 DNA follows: TGTGCCACCAGCAGATCGGACAGTAGCAATCAGCCCCAGCATTTT.

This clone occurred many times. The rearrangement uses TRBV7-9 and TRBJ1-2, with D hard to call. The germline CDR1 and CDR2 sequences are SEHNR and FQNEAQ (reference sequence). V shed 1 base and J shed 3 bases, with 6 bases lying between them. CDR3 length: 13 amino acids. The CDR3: CASSLVPDYGYTF. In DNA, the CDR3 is TGTGCCAGCAGCTTAGTTCCTGACTATGGCTACACCTTC.

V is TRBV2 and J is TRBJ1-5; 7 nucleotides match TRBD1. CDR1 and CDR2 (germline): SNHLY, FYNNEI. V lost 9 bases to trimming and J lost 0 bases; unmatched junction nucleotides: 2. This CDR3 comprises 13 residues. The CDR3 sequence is CARGQTSNQPQHF. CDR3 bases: TGTGCCAGGGGACAGACTAGCAATCAGCCCCAGCATTTT. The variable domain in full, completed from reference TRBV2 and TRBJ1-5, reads EPEVTQTPSHQVTQMGQEVILRCVPISNHLYFYWYRQILGQKVEFLVSFYNNEISEKSEIFDDQFSVERPDGSNFTLKIRSTKLEDSAMYFCARGQTSNQPQHFGDGTRLSIL.